A single sample is the source of the 18 T cell receptor beta chains below, sequenced in a study of cytomegalovirus exposure and HLA in healthy donors (dated by TCRdb to between 2016 and 2019). Libraries were made using the immunoSEQ multiplex PCR assay. For the multiplex PCR, a mixture combining 60 forward primers for TCR Vbeta segments and 13 reverse primers for TCR Jbeta segments was used. The source is immuneACCESS, and TCRdb retained only in-frame sequences with V and J called. Part of the clones is not carried over; for the studies checked, unresolved V genes explain less than half of this, and the remainder is unexplained. The sample table records 85,000 to 120,000 clones; approximately 77% of these occur just once. Around a tenth of the sample is held by the ten biggest clonotypes. Sequencing input: PBMCs. These receptors were collected from a male donor in good health and CMV-seropositive.

The CDR3 DNA reads as TGTGCCAGCTCACCACCGACGGAGGGGCAGTATGGCTACACCTTC. Translating gives CASSPPTEGQYGYTF. This chain links TRBV18 with TRBJ1-2, with a possible D match to TRBD1 (5 bases). Trimming left V 0 bases short and J 5 bases short, with 13 bases between. Germline V gives CDR1 KGHSH, CDR2 LQKENI. The CDR3 loop spans 15 amino acids.

The sample holds a few counts of this clone. The chain uses TRBV6-5 and TRBJ1-6; D is unclear. The germline V and J ends were trimmed by 4 bases and 10 bases, with 17 bases remaining between them. This CDR3 is 15 amino acids long. From germline, CDR1 is MNHEY and CDR2 SVGAGI. This chain's CDR3 is CASSFGPAGGSPLHF. CDR3 nucleotides: TGTGCCAGCAGTTTCGGACCGGCGGGAGGATCACCCCTCCACTTT.

The rearrangement links TRBV5-6 to TRBJ2-1; TRBD2 aligns across 7 bases. Germline V gives CDR1 SGHDT, CDR2 YYEEEE. CDR3 length: 14 residues. J gave up 10 bases and V 5 bases, and 12 bases lay outside the gene matches. The CDR3: CASRSPSWEGEQFF. In DNA form, the CDR3 reads TGTGCCAGCAGGTCCCCGTCCTGGGAGGGCGAGCAGTTCTTC.

The chain employs TRBV30 and TRBJ1-1; 7 positions agree with TRBD1. Germline loops: CDR1 GTSNPN, CDR2 SVGIG (reference sequence). This CDR3 has 14 amino acids. The trim removed 0 bases at V and 6 bases at J, leaving 7 bases unmatched. The chain's CDR3 is CAWSVRSGGSEAFF. Here the CDR3 DNA reads TGTGCCTGGAGTGTACGATCAGGGGGGTCTGAAGCTTTCTTT.

The chain recombines TRBV4-3 with TRBJ2-2; D unresolved. Trimming took 4 bases from V and 6 from J, leaving 15 bases between them. The germline V gene encodes CDR1 LGHNA and CDR2 YSLEER. The CDR3 extends over 15 amino acids. CDR3 amino acids: CASSLVGAGAGELFF. DNA of the CDR3: TGCGCCAGCAGCCTGGTTGGAGCCGGCGCCGGGGAGCTGTTTTTT.

The chain links TRBV29-1 to TRBJ2-3, with 7 bases that match TRBD1. Looked up from germline, CDR1 is SQVTM and CDR2 is ANQGSEA. V lost 5 bases and J lost 5; bases outside the gene matches: 13. The CDR3 is 15 amino acids. This chain's CDR3 is CSVRRDSNVRDTQYF. The CDR3 DNA is TGCAGCGTTCGCCGGGACAGCAACGTTCGAGATACGCAGTATTTT.

The V and J genes are TRBV18 and TRBJ1-3; D is perhaps TRBD1 (6 bases). CDR3 size: 17 residues. The germline CDR1 and CDR2 sequences are KGHSH and LQKENI. V lost 2 bases to trimming and J lost 0 bases, with 14 bases between them. The CDR3 is CASSPFDRQFSGNTIYF. The CDR3 coding sequence is TGTGCCAGCTCACCATTCGACAGGCAATTCTCTGGAAACACCATATATTTT.

The chain recombines TRBV15 with TRBJ1-2; the match to TRBD1 covers 8 bases. Unmatched junction bases numbered 3, after V lost 3 bases and J lost 0 bases. Per the germline V gene, CDR1 is LNHNV and CDR2 is YYDKDF (reference sequence). The length of the CDR3 is 15 residues. DNA for the CDR3: TGTGCCACCAGCAGCACAGGGGGGCCTAACTATGGCTACACCTTC. Its protein is CATSSTGGPNYGYTF.

This sequence joins TRBV6-4 and TRBJ2-1, with 7 bases aligning to TRBD1. CDR3 length: 15 residues. Germline CDR1 MRHNA, CDR2 SNTAGT. V lost 2 bases, J lost 3 bases, and 4 bases stayed unmatched. This chain's CDR3 is CASSDNRGSYNEQFF. As DNA, the CDR3 is TGTGCCAGCAGTGACAACAGGGGTAGCTACAATGAGCAGTTCTTC.

The chain links TRBV7-3 to TRBJ2-1, with 10 nucleotides matching TRBD2. Germline CDR1 and CDR2: SGHTA and FQGTGA. V shed 5 bases, J shed 6 bases, and the junction held 7 bases outside the gene matches. The CDR3 has 15 residues. The CDR3 protein is CASSPGTSVGNEQFF. The CDR3 DNA is TGTGCCAGCAGCCCCGGGACTAGCGTCGGCAATGAGCAGTTCTTC.

This rearrangement joins TRBV19 to TRBJ1-5; no clear D. The CDR3 length is 12 residues. V was clipped by 6 bases and J by 0 bases, with 3 bases between them. Germline CDR1 and CDR2: LNHDA and SQIVND (reference sequence). CDR3 region: CASSGSNQPQHF. As DNA, the CDR3 is TGTGCCAGTAGCGGTAGCAATCAGCCCCAGCATTTT.

V gene TRBV6-6 combines with J gene TRBJ1-2; TRBD1 matches at 8 bases. The trim removed 4 bases at V and 7 bases at J, leaving 5 bases unmatched. The CDR3 loop spans 13 amino acids. CDR1 and CDR2 (germline): MNHNY, SVGAGI (reference sequence). The CDR3 sequence: CASSSDRAGGYTF. As DNA, the CDR3 is TGTGCCAGCAGTTCGGACAGGGCAGGTGGCTACACCTTC.

The chain recombines TRBV2 with TRBJ1-2, with D possibly TRBD1 on 6 matching bases. The V end lost 7 bases, the J end lost 6 bases, and 12 bases lay between the germline ends. Germline CDR1 is SNHLY and CDR2 is FYNNEI. The CDR3 covers 12 residues. The CDR3 DNA follows: TGTGCCAGCACGCAAACAGGGAATGGCTACACCTTC. Amino acid sequence: CASTQTGNGYTF.

This chain joins TRBV9 and TRBJ2-7; tentatively, D is TRBD2 (5 bases). Trimming took 0 bases from V and 3 from J, leaving 10 bases between them. This CDR3 contains 14 residues. The germline gives CDR1 SGDLS, CDR2 YYNGEE. CDR3 sequence reads: CASSVDSRGYEQYF. The CDR3 coding sequence is TGTGCCAGCAGCGTAGATAGCCGGGGCTACGAGCAGTACTTC.

This clone was counted a few times. This rearrangement joins TRBV2 to TRBJ2-3; D not resolved. Trimming took 5 bases from V and 2 from J, leaving 8 bases between them. Per germline, CDR1 SNHLY and CDR2 FYNNEI. This CDR3 contains 13 residues. The CDR3 reads CASSTEYTDTQYF. The CDR3 DNA reads as TGTGCCAGCAGTACGGAGTACACAGATACGCAGTATTTT.

The rearrangement uses TRBV28 and TRBJ2-7; possibly TRBD1 for D (5 bases). Trimming took off 3 bases at V and 6 bases at J, with 15 bases between the two ends. CDR1 and CDR2 from the germline V gene are MDHEN and SYDVKM. The CDR3 is made up of 14 amino acids. The chain's CDR3 is CASSFLRELSEQYF. CDR3 DNA sequence: TGTGCCAGCAGTTTCCTCAGGGAATTGTCCGAGCAGTACTTC.

This sequence joins TRBV5-1 and TRBJ2-5; possibly TRBD1 for D (5 bases). Germline CDR1 and CDR2: SGHRS and YFSETQ. This CDR3 has 14 amino acids. Trimming removed 0 bases from V and 5 bases from J, with 11 bases in between. The CDR3: CASSLVPGRETQYF. Here the CDR3 DNA reads TGCGCCAGCAGCTTGGTTCCAGGGCGGGAGACCCAGTACTTC.

The V call is TRBV15, the J call TRBJ2-2, with TRBD1 identical over 12 bases. Germline V gene lookup returns CDR1 LNHNV and CDR2 YYDKDF (reference sequence). The CDR3 is made up of 18 amino acids. V trimming: 2 bases; J trimming: 6 bases; junction bases outside the gene matches: 10. The CDR3 region is CATSRQGQGALTSGELFF. The CDR3 DNA reads TGTGCCACCAGCAGACAGGGACAGGGGGCGTTGACGTCCGGGGAGCTGTTTTTT.